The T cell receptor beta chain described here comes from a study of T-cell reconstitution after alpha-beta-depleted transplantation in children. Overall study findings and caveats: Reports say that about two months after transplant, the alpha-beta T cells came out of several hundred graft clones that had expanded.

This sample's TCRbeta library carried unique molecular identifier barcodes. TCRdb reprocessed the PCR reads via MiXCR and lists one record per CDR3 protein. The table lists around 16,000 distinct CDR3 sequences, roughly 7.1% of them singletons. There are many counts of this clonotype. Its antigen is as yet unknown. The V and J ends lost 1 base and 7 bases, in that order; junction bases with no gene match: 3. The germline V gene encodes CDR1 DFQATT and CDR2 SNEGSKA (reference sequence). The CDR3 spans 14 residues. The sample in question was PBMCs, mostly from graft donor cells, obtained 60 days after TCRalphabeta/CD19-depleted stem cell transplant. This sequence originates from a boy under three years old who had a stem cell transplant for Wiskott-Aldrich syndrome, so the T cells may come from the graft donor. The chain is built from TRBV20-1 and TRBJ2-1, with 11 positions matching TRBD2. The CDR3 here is CSARGSGRGNEQFF. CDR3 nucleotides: TGCAGTGCTAGAGGTAGCGGGAGGGGGAATGAGCAGTTCTTC.